The text below deals with one T cell receptor beta chain. The antigen is undetermined. This sample is part of a study of T cell responses to AZD1222 COVID-19 vaccine. The study, taken as a whole, reports: Baseline testing showed seropositivity in only five or six AZD1222 recipients. Across the whole spike, CD4 TCRs peaked at regions 160-218 and 743-854.

Doses given second, at about 4 or about 12 weeks, were pooled. The trim removed 4 bases at V and 6 bases at J, leaving 8 bases unmatched. The CDR3 contains 16 residues. CDR1 and CDR2 from the germline V gene are MNHNS and SASEGT. The protocol was immunoSEQ multiplex PCR, while the TCRdb copy is restricted to in-frame clones and leaves out a portion. This table has around 80,000 clones, 70% to 90% appearing once. The input for sequencing was peripheral blood, taken 28 days after the second AZD1222 dose. The chain links TRBV6-1 to TRBJ1-5; 11 bases are shared with TRBD1. This clonotype originated in an adult who received the AZD1222 COVID-19 vaccine. In DNA, the CDR3 is TGTGCCAGCAGTGTTGCGGGACAGGGGGTAGTTCAGCCCCAGCATTTT. Protein product: CASSVAGQGVVQPQHF.